These 24 T cell receptor beta chains were sequenced from one sample in a study of cytomegalovirus exposure and HLA in healthy donors. With 60 Vbeta and 13 Jbeta primers, the PCR was carried out. The method was immunoSEQ multiplex PCR; TCRdb's version includes in-frame clones alone and lacks a portion of them. The table records about 130,000 clones, over 65% of them present only once. Sequences were obtained from PBMCs. These TCRs come from a man aged 18-30 years in good health and CMV-seropositive.

The chain employs TRBV9 and TRBJ2-7, with D perhaps matching TRBD2 (6 bases). This CDR3 is built from 16 residues. The germline gives CDR1 SGDLS, CDR2 YYNGEE. Trimming stripped 2 bases from V and 3 bases from J, with 18 bases between. This chain's CDR3 is CASSVVPGLGLYEQYF. The DNA of the CDR3 is TGTGCCAGCAGCGTTGTCCCGGGACTGGGGCTCTACGAGCAGTACTTC.

The rearrangement uses TRBV5-4 and TRBJ1-2; D is uncertain. This CDR3 has 13 amino acids. Trimming cost V 4 bases and J 7 bases, with 14 bases left between them. Germline V CDR1 and CDR2: SGHNT, YYREEE (reference sequence). CDR3 loop: CASSPGEYGGYTF. CDR3 bases: TGTGCCAGCAGCCCCGGGGAGTACGGTGGCTACACCTTC.

The J gene is TRBJ2-5, the V gene TRBV29-1, with 10 bases lining up with TRBD1. CDR1 is SQVTM and CDR2 is ANQGSEA in the germline V gene. This CDR3 has 15 residues. V lost 7 bases and J lost 0; bases outside the gene matches: 8. CDR3 nucleotide sequence: TGCAGCGCCAGGGGGACAGGGGAATACCAAGAGACCCAGTACTTC. Its translation is CSARGTGEYQETQYF.

This rearrangement joins TRBV2 to TRBJ1-2; D may be TRBD1 (6 bases). The CDR3 length is 14 residues. CDR1 and CDR2 (germline): SNHLY, FYNNEI. Trimming removed 3 bases at V and 4 bases at J, with 12 bases between. The CDR3 DNA sequence: TGTGCCAGCAGTGACCTCAGGGGCTCCTATGGCTACACCTTC. Residues: CASSDLRGSYGYTF.

This chain connects TRBV30 to TRBJ1-6; D is unresolved. V lost 1 base and J lost 10, with 11 bases in between. The CDR3 spans 13 residues. In germline, CDR1 is GTSNPN, CDR2 SVGIG (reference sequence). CDR3 DNA sequence: TGTGCCTGGAGTGCGGACGGGGAGTCACCCCTCCACTTT. It translates to CAWSADGESPLHF.

This CDR3 is CASRGLAGGETQYF. In DNA, the CDR3 is TGTGCCAGCCGGGGACTAGCGGGAGGTGAGACCCAGTACTTC. The rearrangement links TRBV6-6 to TRBJ2-5, with TRBD2 matching over 15 bases. The CDR3 spans 14 residues. Losses at the gene ends were 8 bases for V and 5 bases for J; bases not matched to a gene: 3. CDR1 and CDR2 from the germline V gene are MNHNY and SVGAGI (reference sequence).

V and J are TRBV6-5 and TRBJ2-7; the match to TRBD2 covers 8 bases. Germline V CDR1 and CDR2: MNHEY, SVGAGI. After removal of 0 bases from V and 2 bases from J, the junction contained 6 bases not matched to a gene. CDR3 length equals 16 residues. CDR3 nucleotide sequence: TGTGCCAGCAGTTACTCCCCAGCGGGGGTAACCTACGAGCAGTACTTC. It codes for CASSYSPAGVTYEQYF.

In its sample, this clone was seen once. The CDR3 region has the DNA TGTGCCAGCAGTCTTCGACACAAGCAGTTCTTC. This codes for CASSLRHKQFF. The V and J genes are TRBV6-5 and TRBJ2-1; D is unclear. The length of the CDR3 is 11 residues. Trimming shortened V by 5 bases and J by 11 bases, and 10 bases separated the two germline ends. CDR1 is MNHEY, CDR2 SVGAGI, per germline.

This clone has only a few counts. The chain combines TRBV4-2 with TRBJ1-6; D unresolved. The CDR3 spans 14 residues. CDR1 is LGHNA and CDR2 is YNFKEQ in the germline V gene. Trimming took 1 base from V and 9 from J, leaving 10 bases between them. The CDR3 is CASSQVLEGSPLHF. The CDR3 DNA reads TGTGCCAGCAGCCAAGTCCTCGAGGGTTCACCCCTCCACTTT.

The CDR3 nucleotides are TGTGCCAGCAGTTTTGATATCGGGCAGCCCCAGCATTTT. Translated, it gives CASSFDIGQPQHF. The rearrangement joins TRBV28 to TRBJ1-5; the D is unclear. The V end was cut by 3 bases, the J end by 7 bases, with 10 bases between. Germline V CDR1 and CDR2: MDHEN, SYDVKM. This CDR3 has 13 residues.

J is TRBJ1-1 and V is TRBV19, with D maybe TRBD1 (6 bases). The CDR3 contains 14 residues. Trimming left V 7 bases short and J 0 bases short, with 12 bases between. Germline V CDR1 and CDR2: LNHDA, SQIVND (reference sequence). Here the CDR3 DNA reads TGTGCCAGTACCCACAGGGCCCTGAACACTGAAGCTTTCTTT. Its translation: CASTHRALNTEAFF.

The chain recombines TRBV28 with TRBJ2-1, with 8 bases fitting TRBD1. J was trimmed by 3 bases and V by 5 bases; bases with no gene match: 6. CDR1 is MDHEN and CDR2 is SYDVKM in the germline V gene. CDR3 length equals 15 residues. The DNA for the CDR3 is TGTGCCAGCAGTGGGCGACAGGGGTACTACAATGAGCAGTTCTTC. It yields the protein CASSGRQGYYNEQFF. Full variable domain (outside the CDR3, taken from reference TRBV28 and TRBJ2-1): DVKVTQSSRYLVKRTGEKVFLECVQDMDHENMFWYRQDPGLGLRLIYFSYDVKMKEKGDIPEGYSVSREKKERFSLILESASTNQTSMYLCASSGRQGYYNEQFFGPGTRLTVL.

The V gene is TRBV9, the J gene TRBJ2-1; D is perhaps TRBD2 (6 bases). V dropped 5 bases and J dropped 4 bases, with 13 bases sitting between them. CDR3 length: 14 residues. Germline V CDR1 and CDR2: SGDLS, YYNGEE. CDR3: CASSPSGLYNEQFF. DNA of the CDR3: TGTGCCAGCAGTCCGAGCGGGTTATACAATGAGCAGTTCTTC.

In its sample, this clone was seen a few times. This chain joins TRBV4-3 and TRBJ1-1, with 8 positions matching TRBD1. CDR3 length: 15 amino acids. The V gene's germline CDR1 is LGHNA and CDR2 YSLEER. The V and J ends lost 0 bases and 3 bases, in that order; junction bases with no gene match: 3. DNA for the CDR3: TGCGCCAGCAGCCAAGAGGACAGGGCTTACACTGAAGCTTTCTTT. Translated, it gives CASSQEDRAYTEAFF.

This chain uses TRBV5-1 with TRBJ1-2, with D possibly matching TRBD1 (6 bases). The CDR3 contains 13 residues. V was cut by 4 bases and J by 5 bases, with 12 bases left in between. CDR1 SGHRS and CDR2 YFSETQ come from the germline V gene. In nucleotides, the CDR3 is TGCGCCAGCAGCCGCGGACAGAATTATGGCTACACCTTC. As protein: CASSRGQNYGYTF.

The chain carries TRBV2 and TRBJ1-5, with TRBD1 identical over 7 bases. The CDR3 is made up of 17 amino acids. V shed 3 bases and J 1 base; nucleotides not matched to a gene: 9. Per the germline V gene, CDR1 is SNHLY and CDR2 is FYNNEI. The CDR3 loop reads CASSEGRGLISNQPQHF. The DNA for the CDR3 is TGTGCCAGCAGTGAGGGCAGGGGGTTAATAAGCAATCAGCCCCAGCATTTT. Drawing the rest from reference TRBV2 and TRBJ1-5, the complete variable domain is EPEVTQTPSHQVTQMGQEVILRCVPISNHLYFYWYRQILGQKVEFLVSFYNNEISEKSEIFDDQFSVERPDGSNFTLKIRSTKLEDSAMYFCASSEGRGLISNQPQHFGDGTRLSIL.

This clone has a single count. The chain couples TRBV5-6 to TRBJ2-7; TRBD1 agrees at 9 bases. The germline V gene encodes CDR1 SGHDT and CDR2 YYEEEE. With 5 bases clipped from V and 6 bases from J, the junction kept 6 bases outside the gene matches. CDR3 size: 13 residues. This CDR3 is CASSYRDRVEQYF. The CDR3, as DNA: TGTGCCAGCAGTTACCGGGACAGGGTCGAGCAGTACTTC.

The V and J genes are TRBV6-5 and TRBJ1-2, with 7 bases fitting TRBD1. The CDR3 is 15 residues long. Per germline, CDR1 MNHEY and CDR2 SVGAGI. Trimming took 6 bases from V and 6 from J; bases not matched to a gene: 13. CDR3 sequence (DNA): TGTGCCAGCAGCCGAGACAGGGTCTCCCTTAATGGCTACACCTTC. Its translation is CASSRDRVSLNGYTF.

This chain joins TRBV19 and TRBJ2-6; no reliable D call. The V and J ends lost 10 bases and 0 bases respectively, with 16 bases between them. Germline V CDR1 and CDR2: LNHDA, SQIVND (reference sequence). CDR3 size: 16 residues. For the CDR3, the DNA is TGTGCCACGAAAGCACTTTTCCCCTCTGGGGCCAACGTCCTGACTTTC. Translating gives CATKALFPSGANVLTF.

V gene TRBV7-6 combines with J gene TRBJ2-3; no reliable D call. The CDR3 is 13 residues long. Germline CDR1 SGHVS, CDR2 FNYEAQ. V was cut by 5 bases and J by 5 bases, with 11 bases left in between. CDR3 protein: CASSLRREDTQYF. CDR3 DNA sequence: TGTGCCAGCAGCCTCCGTAGAGAAGATACGCAGTATTTT.

The V gene is TRBV27, the J gene TRBJ1-5; possibly TRBD1 for D (6 bases). Trimming took 3 bases from V and 7 from J, leaving 10 bases between them. The CDR3 extends over 13 amino acids. Germline V lookup: CDR1 MNHEY, CDR2 SMNVEV (reference sequence). CDR3 region: CASSFSGVQPQHF. The DNA of the CDR3 is TGTGCCAGCAGTTTCTCAGGGGTCCAGCCCCAGCATTTT.

The chain recombines TRBV5-6 with TRBJ2-3; a weak D match, TRBD2 (7 bases). V was clipped by 4 bases and J by 1 base, with 16 bases between them. CDR3 length: 16 residues. The germline gives CDR1 SGHDT, CDR2 YYEEEE. CDR3 in amino acids: CASSPLFGGRTDTQYF. As DNA, the CDR3 is TGTGCCAGCAGCCCACTCTTCGGGGGGCGCACAGATACGCAGTATTTT.

This rearrangement joins TRBV15 to TRBJ1-6; TRBD1 is a possible D gene (5 bases). The CDR3 totals 15 residues. In germline, CDR1 is LNHNV, CDR2 YYDKDF (reference sequence). V dropped 4 bases and J dropped 7 bases, with 14 bases sitting between them. The CDR3 DNA is TGTGCCACCAGCACCCTGGGGGGACCCAATTCACCCCTCCACTTT. Its protein is CATSTLGGPNSPLHF.

The chain is built from TRBV5-6 and TRBJ2-1; D may be TRBD1 (6 bases). The CDR3 is 15 residues long. Germline V lookup: CDR1 SGHDT, CDR2 YYEEEE. Between the trimmed V and J ends, which lost 4 bases and 2 bases, there was a span of 13 bases. CDR3 in DNA: TGTGCCAGCAGCCACCAGACAGGACCCTACAATGAGCAGTTCTTC. This gives the protein CASSHQTGPYNEQFF.